This TCR beta chain appears in the sequencing data of a study of T cells in Graves' hyperthyroidism and ophthalmopathy. RNA transcripts gave rise to amplified TCR beta CDR3 regions. First-round RT-PCR of the TCR CDR3 relied on the HTBI primer set. TCRdb recomputed calls from the multiplex PCR reads with MiXCR, one row per CDR3 protein. The repertoire consists of about 270,000 distinct CDR3 sequences, with nearly 15% occurring once and the leading ten covering over 30%. Germline V lookup: CDR1 MDHEN, CDR2 SYDVKM. The CDR3 runs 16 residues. J gave up 0 bases and V 6 bases, and 8 bases lay outside the gene matches. In its sample, this clonotype was seen many times.

This TCR was recovered from a woman aged 50 to 65 with Graves' hyperthyroidism that later progressed to Graves' ophthalmopathy. The chain carries TRBV28 and TRBJ2-5; TRBD2 matches at 9 bases. Sequenced sample: blood. CDR3 region: CASSLRLAVYQETQYF. In nucleotides, the CDR3 is TGTGCCAGCAGCCTTCGACTAGCGGTTTACCAAGAGACCCAGTACTTC.